Each of the 16 T cell receptor beta chains below was sequenced from the same sample in a study of beta chain features in type 1 diabetes. General study findings and limits: There was a moderate but significant shortening of TCRB CDR3s in all four CD4+ subsets of Type 1 diabetes patients.

No antigen is known for these receptors. All of the isolated RNA was reverse transcribed, so expressed TCRB transcripts were sequenced. TCRdb's copy holds only in-frame clones and misses some; the assay was immunoSEQ multiplex PCR. The table shows about 340,000 clones, with approximately 10% occurring only once. The source material was central memory CD4+ T cells from blood. The origin of the receptors is a man younger than 45 with type 1 diabetes.

The chain combines TRBV5-1 with TRBJ1-1; a possible D gene is TRBD1 (6 bases). The germline V gene encodes CDR1 SGHRS and CDR2 YFSETQ. V was pared by 0 bases and J by 5 bases, with 14 bases between. The CDR3 runs to 15 residues. The CDR3 sequence: CASSLAGGVGTEAFF. The CDR3 nucleotides read TGCGCCAGCAGCTTGGCTGGGGGCGTTGGGACTGAAGCTTTCTTT.

The chain joins TRBV4-3 to TRBJ2-7; D could derive from TRBD1 or TRBD2 (6 bases each). V dropped 0 bases and J dropped 4 bases, with 7 bases sitting between them. Germline loops: CDR1 LGHNA, CDR2 YSLEER. The CDR3 runs to 13 residues. Written as DNA, the CDR3 is TGCGCCAGCAGCCAAGAAGGGGGGTACGAGCAGTACTTC. Encoded protein: CASSQEGGYEQYF.

The chain joins TRBV10-3 to TRBJ1-1, with D perhaps matching TRBD1 (6 bases). Germline values: CDR1 ENHRY, CDR2 SYGVKD. The CDR3 contains 14 residues. V was clipped by 5 bases and J by 1 base, with 11 bases between them. The CDR3 nucleotides read TGTGCCATCAGTACAGGGATTGGGAACACTGAAGCTTTCTTT. It translates to CAISTGIGNTEAFF.

The gene calls are TRBV7-6 and TRBJ2-5; the D gene could be TRBD1 or TRBD2 (5 bases each). This CDR3 has 13 amino acids. V gave up 3 bases and J gave up 7 bases, with 12 bases separating them. Germline V gene data show CDR1 as SGHVS and CDR2 as FNYEAQ. This CDR3 is CASSLEAQGTQYF. Written as DNA, the CDR3 is TGTGCCAGCAGCTTGGAGGCCCAGGGGACCCAGTACTTC.

The sample holds a few counts of this clone. The gene calls are TRBV5-1 and TRBJ2-3; D is undetermined. This CDR3 is built from 17 residues. The V end was cut by 1 base, the J end by 1 base, with 16 bases between. CDR1 and CDR2 (germline): SGHRS, YFSETQ. CDR3 in DNA: TGCGCCAGCAGCTTGCTGGTCCAAACCCCTGGCACAGATACGCAGTATTTT. It encodes CASSLLVQTPGTDTQYF.

A single count supports this clone. J is TRBJ2-1 and V is TRBV11-3, with D perhaps given as TRBD1 or TRBD2 (5 bases each). The CDR3 covers 14 residues. V lost 4 bases, J lost 9 bases, and 16 bases lay in between. Germline V gene data show CDR1 as SGHNT and CDR2 as YENEEA. CDR3 nucleotides: TGTGCCAGCAGCTCTACGCCGAGGGGCGGTGAGCAGTTCTTC. This encodes CASSSTPRGGEQFF.

This clone was detected a few times. The chain combines TRBV6-5 with TRBJ1-2; D remains ambiguous. V lost 5 bases and J lost 9, with 10 bases in between. CDR1 MNHEY and CDR2 SVGAGI come from the germline V gene. The CDR3 length is 11 residues. The CDR3 bases are TGTGCCAGCAGTACGAAAGGGAGCTACACCTTC. Translating it yields CASSTKGSYTF.

This clone was observed a few times. The chain uses TRBV7-2 and TRBJ2-7; 7 nucleotides align to TRBD2. V shed 3 bases and J 5 bases; nucleotides not matched to a gene: 7. Germline-derived CDR1 and CDR2 are SGHTA and FQGNSA. The CDR3 loop spans 14 amino acids. The CDR3 protein is CASSFGLVKDEQYF. DNA for the CDR3: TGTGCCAGCAGCTTCGGACTAGTGAAGGACGAGCAGTACTTC.

About this clone: Other DNA sequences in the sample encode the same CDR3. This chain joins TRBV5-1 and TRBJ2-5, with unresolved D. This CDR3 is 11 amino acids long. Germline-derived CDR1 and CDR2 are SGHRS and YFSETQ. V lost 4 bases to trimming and J lost 2 bases, with 3 bases between them. The CDR3 nucleotides read TGCGCCAGCAGCACGCAAGAGACCCAGTACTTC. Its translation: CASSTQETQYF.

The V call is TRBV4-1, the J call TRBJ1-1; 9 bases fit TRBD1. There are 17 residues in the CDR3. Per the germline V gene, CDR1 is MGHRA and CDR2 is YSYEKL. The V and J ends lost 6 bases and 3 bases, in that order; junction bases with no gene match: 14. The CDR3 nucleotides read TGCGCCAGCAGACCAGGGACAGGGCGGGTTGTCGACACTGAAGCTTTCTTT. This gives the protein CASRPGTGRVVDTEAFF.

This clone was counted ten times or more. Within the sample, other DNA sequences also encode this same CDR3. This chain uses TRBV11-2 with TRBJ2-3; possible D gene TRBD1, 5 bases. With 1 base removed from V and 6 bases from J, the gap between germline ends came to 5 bases. The CDR3 spans 12 residues. In germline, CDR1 is SGHAT, CDR2 FQNNGV. The CDR3 bases are TGTGCCAGCAGCTTAGCAGGGGATACGCAGTATTTT. Protein: CASSLAGDTQYF.

The rearrangement links TRBV30 to TRBJ2-2, with D hard to call. The V end lost 0 bases, the J end lost 6 bases, and 5 bases lay between the germline ends. The CDR3 contains 12 residues. Looked up from germline, CDR1 is GTSNPN and CDR2 is SVGIG (reference sequence). In DNA, the CDR3 is TGTGCCTGGAGTGTACTCCCCGGGGAGCTGTTTTTT. It yields the protein CAWSVLPGELFF.

This chain joins TRBV5-6 and TRBJ2-7; D is unresolved. Per germline, CDR1 SGHDT and CDR2 YYEEEE. The CDR3 loop spans 12 amino acids. The V and J ends lost 4 bases and 6 bases respectively, with 11 bases between them. For the CDR3, the DNA is TGTGCCAGCAGCCTGAACGTCCTCGAGCAGTACTTC. Protein: CASSLNVLEQYF.

Concerning this clone itself: At the DNA level, this CDR3 is encoded by other sequences in the same sample as well. This rearrangement joins TRBV7-2 to TRBJ1-5; D may be TRBD1 (5 bases). V shed 5 bases and J shed 5 bases, with 10 bases lying between them. Germline V CDR1 and CDR2: SGHTA, FQGNSA. The CDR3 covers 13 residues. CDR3 in amino acids: CASSQDRDQPQHF. CDR3 nucleotides: TGTGCCAGCAGCCAAGACAGAGATCAGCCCCAGCATTTT.

This clone was seen only once. The genes are TRBV6-1 and TRBJ1-1, with D hard to call. Deletions cut 6 bases from V and 8 bases from J, with 13 bases between. CDR1 and CDR2 from the germline V gene are MNHNS and SASEGT. The length of the CDR3 is 12 residues. CDR3 region: CASRDGPMEAFF. Written as DNA, the CDR3 is TGTGCCAGCAGGGATGGGCCGATGGAAGCTTTCTTT.

This clone showed up many times. This chain links TRBV10-2 with TRBJ2-1; 8 bases align to TRBD1. V shed 5 bases and J 5 bases; nucleotides not matched to a gene: 8. This CDR3 has 15 residues. CDR1 is WSHSY, CDR2 SAAADI, per germline. The CDR3 bases are TGCGCCAGCAGTCTGAGGACAGGGATGGACAATGAGCAGTTCTTC. This encodes CASSLRTGMDNEQFF.